Listed below are T cell receptor beta chains from one sample, sequenced in a study of a mutant IDH1 vaccine in newly diagnosed glioma. Method: immunoSEQ multiplex PCR; TCRdb's copy keeps in-frame clones and lacks some. Among tens of thousands of clones, around 80% were seen once, and the ten largest hold roughly a fifth. The sequenced sample was PBMCs, obtained from a glioma patient treated with radiotherapy, temozolomide or both. The receptors stem from a man under 40 with glioma. The CDR3 runs from the conserved cysteine through the conserved F or W. A D gene is named only where the DNA matches it firmly. Clone size is given for some rows only: seen once, a few or many times, or a class if the clone is expanded.

d_call	v_call	clone_size	j_call	cdr3_aa	cdr3_nt
NA	TRBV20-1	few	TRBJ2-5	CSGVAAETQYF	TGCAGTGGAGTAGCAGCCGAGACCCAGTACTTC
TRBD2	TRBV7-9	NA	TRBJ2-1	CASSLDRTSGSHREQFF	TGTGCCAGCAGCTTAGACCGGACTAGCGGGAGCCACCGGGAGCAGTTCTTC
NA	TRBV5-1	NA	TRBJ1-3	CASSLEGGAGNTIYF	TGCGCCAGCAGCTTGGAGGGAGGGGCTGGAAACACCATATATTTT
NA	TRBV2	NA	TRBJ2-7	CASSEMPGSSYEQYF	TGTGCCAGCAGTGAAATGCCGGGGAGCTCCTACGAGCAGTACTTC
TRBD2	TRBV19	NA	TRBJ2-2	CASSIFAGGRTGELFF	TGTGCCAGTAGTATTTTTGCGGGGGGGCGTACCGGGGAGCTGTTTTTT
NA	TRBV5-6	NA	TRBJ2-3	CASSVGPLETQYF	TGTGCCAGCAGCGTGGGACCTTTGGAGACGCAGTATTTT
NA	TRBV6-1	NA	TRBJ1-1	CASSVRRGDTEAFF	TGTGCCAGCAGTGTGAGACGGGGGGACACTGAAGCTTTCTTT
NA	TRBV9	once	TRBJ2-7	CASSADGADLYEQYF	TGTGCCAGCAGCGCCGACGGGGCCGATTTGTACGAGCAGTACTTC
NA	TRBV5-4	NA	TRBJ2-2	CASSLNRRTGELFF	TGTGCCAGCAGCTTGAACAGGAGGACCGGGGAGCTGTTTTTT
TRBD2	TRBV9	NA	TRBJ2-3	CASSTQTSGRDTQYF	TGTGCCAGCAGCACCCAGACTAGCGGGAGGGATACGCAGTATTTT
NA	TRBV7-7	NA	TRBJ2-5	CASSRGLQETQYF	TGTGCCAGCAGCCGCGGACTTCAAGAGACCCAGTACTTC
NA	TRBV29-1	NA	TRBJ2-7	CSVKTSSYEQYF	TGCAGCGTTAAAACGAGCTCCTACGAGCAGTACTTC
TRBD1	TRBV9	NA	TRBJ2-4	CASSVGTGGVAKNIQYF	TGTGCCAGCAGCGTAGGGACAGGGGGCGTCGCCAAAAACATTCAGTACTTC
TRBD2	TRBV7-2	NA	TRBJ2-3	CASSLQRGNTDTQYF	TGTGCCAGCAGTTTGCAGCGGGGGAACACAGATACGCAGTATTTT
NA	TRBV29-1	NA	TRBJ2-7	CSVQTAYEQYF	TGCAGCGTTCAAACCGCTTACGAGCAGTACTTC
TRBD2	TRBV7-2	NA	TRBJ2-7	CASSYGLAGTGEQYF	TGTGCCAGCAGCTACGGACTAGCGGGAACGGGAGAGCAGTACTTC